Each of the 6 T cell receptor beta chains below was sequenced from the same sample in a study of T cell clonality in common variable immunodeficiency. Generated by immunoSEQ multiplex PCR, the TCRdb table keeps only in-frame clones and is missing some. Sampling found roughly 40,000 clones, none seen once. The sample consisted of peripheral blood mononuclear cells. These receptors all stem from a person aged 18 to 70 in good health.

This clone occurred a few times. Read coverage stops 3 residues before the CDR3 terminus; the germline J gene supplies the remainder. The chain links TRBV18 to TRBJ1-1; 7 nucleotides agree with TRBD1. This CDR3 spans 15 amino acids. CDR1 and CDR2 (germline): KGHSH, LQKENI. Losses at the gene ends were 1 base for V and 3 bases for J; bases not matched to a gene: 5. CDR3 protein: CASSPQGQLDTEAFF. CDR3 DNA, as far as it was read: TGTGCCAGCTCACCACAGGGACAGCTGGACACTGAA.

This clone appeared many times. The CDR3 is cut off 3 residues early in the read; its end comes from the germline J gene. Other DNA sequences in this sample translate to the same CDR3. The rearrangement uses TRBV6-4 and TRBJ1-1, with D perhaps matching TRBD1 (5 bases). CDR3 length: 13 residues. Trimming took 4 bases from V and 1 from J, leaving 7 bases between them. Germline V gene data show CDR1 as MRHNA and CDR2 as SNTAGT. The CDR3 protein is CASSATENTEAFF. The sequenced part of the CDR3 DNA is TGTGCCAGCAGTGCGACAGAGAACACTGAA.

There are many counts of this clone. The CDR3 loop is CSARGGLGQPQHF. The covered CDR3 bases are TGCAGTGCTAGAGGTGGGCTCGGACAGCCC. V gene TRBV20-1 combines with J gene TRBJ1-5; D gene ambiguous. Read data end 3 residues before the CDR3 end; the end is taken from the germline J gene. The germline V gene encodes CDR1 DFQATT and CDR2 SNEGSKA (reference sequence). This CDR3 has 13 residues. Trimming took 1 base from V and 7 from J, leaving 11 bases between them.

This clone was seen at least ten times. The CDR3 end lies 3 residues beyond the end of the read and is filled in from the germline J gene. The chain combines TRBV10-3 with TRBJ2-2; TRBD2 agrees at 16 bases. Per the germline V gene, CDR1 is ENHRY and CDR2 is SYGVKD. The CDR3 runs to 18 residues. V shed 4 bases and J 4 bases; nucleotides not matched to a gene: 6. The CDR3 here is CAISGPGTSGRATGELFF. CDR3 bases read: TGTGCCATCAGTGGTCCCGGGACTAGCGGGAGGGCCACCGGGGAG.

This clone has more than one count but fewer than ten. The read halts 3 residues ahead of the CDR3 end, with the missing end drawn from the germline J gene. This sequence joins TRBV29-1 and TRBJ2-5, with TRBD2 matching over 10 bases. Germline-derived CDR1 and CDR2 are SQVTM and ANQGSEA. With 6 bases clipped from V and 3 bases from J, the junction kept 7 bases outside the gene matches. CDR3 size: 14 residues. Incomplete CDR3 DNA: TGCAGCGTCGTCAAGGGGACTAGCGAAGAGACC. Its translation is CSVVKGTSEET. The full CDR3 protein reads CSVVKGTSEETQYF.

This clone came up many times. With the read ending 3 residues before the CDR3 end, the germline J gene is used to fill in that end. The rearrangement links TRBV19 to TRBJ2-1; TRBD2 agrees at 8 bases. V was pared by 3 bases and J by 3 bases, with 7 bases of the junction left unmatched. The CDR3 loop spans 16 amino acids. CDR1 is LNHDA and CDR2 is SQIVND in the germline V gene (reference sequence). The CDR3 reads CASSIAGLADYNEQFF. The part of the CDR3 DNA that was read is TGTGCCAGTAGTATTGCCGGACTAGCCGACTACAATGAG.